This T cell receptor beta chain was obtained from a study of technical replicates of blood from several donors. CDR3 length: 16 amino acids. V was cut by 4 bases and J by 2 bases, with 15 bases left in between. CDR1 and CDR2 from the germline V gene are ENHRY and SYGVKD. Assay: immunoSEQ multiplex PCR; the TCRdb copy retains only in-frame clones and omits some. Of around 80,000 clones listed, just under 95% were seen once; the top ten hold around 0.37%. This chain links TRBV10-3 with TRBJ1-5; weak D call: TRBD1 (5 bases). This receptor was identified in a human donor in good health. Sequenced sample: T cells isolated from PBMCs. The CDR3 nucleotides read TGTGCCATCAGTGGTGCGGGGCCTAGTGGCAATCAGCCCCAGCATTTT. Its translation is CAISGAGPSGNQPQHF.